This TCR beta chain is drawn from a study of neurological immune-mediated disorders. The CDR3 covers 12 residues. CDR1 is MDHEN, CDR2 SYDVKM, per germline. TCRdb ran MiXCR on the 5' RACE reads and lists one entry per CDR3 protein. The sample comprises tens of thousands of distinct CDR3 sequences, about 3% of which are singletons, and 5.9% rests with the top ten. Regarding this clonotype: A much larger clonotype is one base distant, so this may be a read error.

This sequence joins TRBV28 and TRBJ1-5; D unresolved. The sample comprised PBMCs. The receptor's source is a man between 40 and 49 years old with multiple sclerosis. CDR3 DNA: TGTGCCATCACAAATAGCAATAAGCCCCAGCATTTT. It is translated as CAITNSNKPQHF. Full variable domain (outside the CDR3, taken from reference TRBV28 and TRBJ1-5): DVKVTQSSRYLVKRTGEKVFLECVQDMDHENMFWYRQDPGLGLRLIYFSYDVKMKEKGDIPEGYSVSREKKERFSLILESASTNQTSMYLCAITNSNKPQHFGDGTRLSIL.